The 7 T cell receptor beta chains below were found in one sample sequenced in a study of cytomegalovirus exposure and HLA in healthy donors. The primer mix had 60 Vbeta and 13 Jbeta primers. The data were produced by immunoSEQ multiplex PCR, yet TCRdb's version contains in-frame clones alone and is incomplete. The repertoire holds around 150,000 clones, with 70% to 90% as singletons. The sample consisted of PBMCs. These receptors were taken from a woman under 40 in good health and CMV-seropositive.

The V gene is TRBV2, the J gene TRBJ2-5; D not resolved. The V gene's germline CDR1 is SNHLY and CDR2 FYNNEI. The CDR3 consists of 14 residues. Trimming pared 5 bases from V and 1 base from J, leaving 11 bases between. In nucleotides, the CDR3 is TGTGCCAGCAGTCCTTTCCAGGCCCAAGAGACCCAGTACTTC. It is translated as CASSPFQAQETQYF.

This clone was seen only a few times. V and J are TRBV5-1 and TRBJ2-3, with 7 bases matching TRBD2. Germline V gene lookup returns CDR1 SGHRS and CDR2 YFSETQ. V lost 4 bases, J lost 6 bases, and 8 bases stayed unmatched. The CDR3 runs to 14 residues. CDR3 nucleotides: TGCGCCAGCAGCAGCCAAGCGGGGCTGGATACGCAGTATTTT. It translates to CASSSQAGLDTQYF.

V and J are TRBV9 and TRBJ2-2, with D maybe TRBD2 (5 bases). This CDR3 region has 14 residues. Germline V gene sequence: CDR1 SGDLS, CDR2 YYNGEE. V was trimmed by 3 bases and J by 9 bases, leaving 15 bases between them. As DNA, the CDR3 is TGTGCCAGCAGCGGAACCCGGAAGACTAGGGAGCTGTTTTTT. Translated: CASSGTRKTRELFF.

The chain links TRBV29-1 to TRBJ1-6; D remains unclear. Germline lookup yields CDR1 SQVTM and CDR2 ANQGSEA. The CDR3 spans 16 residues. V lost 5 bases to trimming and J lost 0 bases, with 14 bases between them. In DNA form, the CDR3 reads TGCAGCGTTCTTCCCAAAAATAGCTCCTATAATTCACCCCTCCACTTT. It yields the protein CSVLPKNSSYNSPLHF.

Only a few counts were recorded for this clone. The rearrangement uses TRBV11-2 and TRBJ1-5; D call uncertain. Trimming took 4 bases from V and 7 from J, leaving 8 bases between them. The CDR3 runs to 12 residues. CDR1 and CDR2 (germline): SGHAT, FQNNGV. CDR3: CASSSPGQPQHF. In DNA, the CDR3 is TGTGCCAGCAGCTCCCCGGGGCAGCCCCAGCATTTT.

This clone was recorded a few times. This sequence joins TRBV5-1 and TRBJ1-4, with unresolved D. Deletions cut 3 bases from V and 8 bases from J, with 17 bases between. There are 15 residues in the CDR3. Germline CDR1 SGHRS, CDR2 YFSETQ. CDR3 sequence: CASSSDGAGGEKLFF. In DNA form, the CDR3 reads TGCGCCAGCAGCTCGGACGGTGCGGGAGGGGAAAAACTGTTTTTT.

The chain carries TRBV27 and TRBJ2-7; 8 nucleotides match TRBD2. The CDR3 is made up of 14 amino acids. V trimming: 5 bases; J trimming: 0 bases; junction bases outside the gene matches: 3. The germline V gene has CDR1 MNHEY and CDR2 SMNVEV (reference sequence). CDR3 coding DNA: TGTGCCAGCAGTCGAGGACTAGCCTCCTACGAGCAGTACTTC. It codes for CASSRGLASYEQYF.